These 8 T cell receptor beta chains were sequenced from one sample in a study of cytotoxic CD8 clonotypes in ibrutinib-treated CLL. Clones were read by immunoSEQ multiplex PCR, and TCRdb kept only the in-frame ones, dropping some. Of about 130,000 clones listed, about 79% were seen once; the top ten hold roughly 12%. The sequencing used PBMCs, collected after 12 months of ibrutinib treatment. The receptors shown here come from a human donor with chronic lymphocytic leukemia.

This clone was observed a few times. The V and J genes are TRBV5-4 and TRBJ2-7; D perhaps matches TRBD1 (5 bases). The V gene lost 4 bases and the J gene lost 4 bases, with 12 bases spanning the gap. The CDR3 runs to 13 residues. Germline V gene sequence: CDR1 SGHNT, CDR2 YYREEE (reference sequence). CDR3 coding DNA: TGTGCCAGCAGCCGAAATACAGGTTACGAGCAGTACTTC. Residues: CASSRNTGYEQYF.

The chain combines TRBV15 with TRBJ2-1, with 7 positions matching TRBD2. The J segment lost 4 bases and the V segment lost 1 base, leaving 4 bases of the junction unmatched. The CDR3 runs to 15 residues. The germline V gene has CDR1 LNHNV and CDR2 YYDKDF (reference sequence). The CDR3, as DNA: TGTGCCACCAGCAGAGGTGGGGAGGGATACAATGAGCAGTTCTTC. This codes for CATSRGGEGYNEQFF.

This clone came up once. This chain links TRBV10-3 with TRBJ2-3, with 7 bases matching TRBD1. The germline V gene has CDR1 ENHRY and CDR2 SYGVKD. This CDR3 comprises 13 residues. J gave up 4 bases and V 10 bases, and 8 bases lay outside the gene matches. CDR3: CATRQGSPDTQYF. CDR3 nucleotides: TGTGCCACGCGACAGGGATCGCCAGATACGCAGTATTTT.

The V call is TRBV4-1, the J call TRBJ1-1; D ambiguous. CDR1 MGHRA and CDR2 YSYEKL come from the germline V gene. This CDR3 comprises 15 residues. The V end was cut by 0 bases, the J end by 2 bases, with 10 bases between. CDR3 in amino acids: CASSQEWQGNTEAFF. In DNA, the CDR3 is TGCGCCAGCAGCCAAGAGTGGCAAGGAAACACTGAAGCTTTCTTT.

The CDR3 DNA sequence: TGTGCCAGCTCGCCGACTAGCGCGCGCACAGATACGCAGTATTTT. It codes for CASSPTSARTDTQYF. The J gene is TRBJ2-3, the V gene TRBV18; 8 bases align to TRBD2. The V gene end was trimmed by 6 bases and the J gene end by 1 base; junction bases not matched to a gene: 6. The CDR3 length is 15 residues. The germline V gene has CDR1 KGHSH and CDR2 LQKENI.

The V and J genes are TRBV7-9 and TRBJ1-1, with TRBD1 identical over 7 bases. Germline CDR1 reads SEHNR; CDR2 reads FQNEAQ (reference sequence). J was trimmed by 5 bases and V by 1 base; bases with no gene match: 7. The CDR3 sequence is 15 residues long. CDR3 protein: CASSLELPGGTEAFF. The CDR3 DNA reads TGTGCCAGCAGCTTAGAGTTGCCAGGGGGTACTGAAGCTTTCTTT.

The chain couples TRBV9 to TRBJ2-1; unclear D gene. Trimming stripped 0 bases from V and 1 base from J, with 8 bases between. CDR1 is SGDLS, CDR2 YYNGEE, per germline. The length of the CDR3 is 15 residues. CDR3 nucleotide sequence: TGTGCCAGCAGCGTAGACTATCCATCCTACAATGAGCAGTTCTTC. Amino acid sequence: CASSVDYPSYNEQFF.

The chain carries TRBV5-4 and TRBJ2-7, with D perhaps matching TRBD2 (6 bases). Germline CDR1 is SGHNT and CDR2 is YYREEE (reference sequence). V was trimmed by 3 bases and J by 3 bases, leaving 16 bases between them. The CDR3 extends over 15 amino acids. The CDR3 DNA reads TGTGCCAGCAGCTCCTGGTTGCGGGATGGCTACGAGCAGTACTTC. Protein sequence: CASSSWLRDGYEQYF.